This T cell receptor beta chain was sequenced in a study of identical twins. Study results and caveats: Cross-sectional statistical analysis was relied on for the conclusions, without the same donors being followed.

The CDR3 runs 14 residues. The germline V gene has CDR1 GTSNPN and CDR2 SVGIG (reference sequence). Trimming removed 4 bases from V and 1 base from J; junction bases left unmatched: 4. Carrying unique molecular identifiers, the cDNA also gained a universal primer site through template switching. TCRdb used MiXCR to reprocess the 5' RACE reads, holding one entry per CDR3 protein. Of approximately 620,000 distinct CDR3 sequences in the sample, over 8.5% were seen once. For this clonotype: No antigen is known for it.

These same data were also listed under a study on yellow fever vaccine responses in identical twins. That paper states: Twins reportedly had a vaccine T cell response that seemed partly convergent, partly personalized.

The V gene is TRBV30, the J gene TRBJ2-3, with 8 bases that match TRBD2. This receptor was taken from a woman aged 18-35 years in good health. The sample was PBMCs. The CDR3 DNA follows: TGTGCCTGGAACTCAGCGGGGGGCACAGATACGCAGTATTTT. Translation: CAWNSAGGTDTQYF.